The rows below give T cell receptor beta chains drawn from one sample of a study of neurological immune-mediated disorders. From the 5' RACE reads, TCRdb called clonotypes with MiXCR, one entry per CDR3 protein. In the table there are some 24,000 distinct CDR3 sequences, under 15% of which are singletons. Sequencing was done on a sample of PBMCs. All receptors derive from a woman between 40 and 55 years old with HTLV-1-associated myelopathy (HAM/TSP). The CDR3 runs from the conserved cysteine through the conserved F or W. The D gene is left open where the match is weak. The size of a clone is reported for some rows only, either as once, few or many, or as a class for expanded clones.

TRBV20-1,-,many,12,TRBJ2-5,TGCAGTGCTAGCGATAGACCAGAGACCCAGTACTTC,CSASDRPETQYF
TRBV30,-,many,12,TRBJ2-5,TGTGCCTGGGGGGGGTCTGGAGAGACCCAGTACTTC,CAWGGSGETQYF
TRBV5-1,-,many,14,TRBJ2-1,TGCGCCAGCAGCTTGGCTCAGGCCTACAATGAGCAGTTCTTC,CASSLAQAYNEQFF
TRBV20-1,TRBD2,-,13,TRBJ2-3,TGCAGTGCTGACGGGGGGGTCACAGATACGCAGTATTTT,CSADGGVTDTQYF
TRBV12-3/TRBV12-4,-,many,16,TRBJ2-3,TGTGCCAGCAGCCCTAGGGGCGGGGTAGTCGCAGATACGCAGTATTTT,CASSPRGGVVADTQYF
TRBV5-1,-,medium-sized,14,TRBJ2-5,TGCGCCAGCAGCTTGGAGGGGGAGGAAGAGACCCAGTACTTC,CASSLEGEEETQYF
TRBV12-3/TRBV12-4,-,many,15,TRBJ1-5,TGTGCCAGCAGTTTAGCGGGTCGGATCAATCAGCCCCAGCATTTT,CASSLAGRINQPQHF
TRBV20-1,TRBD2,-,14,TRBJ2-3,TGCAGTGCTAGCGGGGGGGCCAGTGAAGATACGCAGTATTTT,CSASGGASEDTQYF
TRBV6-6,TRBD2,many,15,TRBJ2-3,TGTGCCAGCAGAATAGCGGGGGCCCACACAGATACGCAGTATTTT,CASRIAGAHTDTQYF
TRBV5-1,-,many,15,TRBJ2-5,TGCGCCAGCAGCTTGGTTCGGACAGAAGGAGAGACCCAGTACTTC,CASSLVRTEGETQYF
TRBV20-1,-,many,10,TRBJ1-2,TGCAGTGCTAGAGCTACTGGCTACACCTTC,CSARATGYTF
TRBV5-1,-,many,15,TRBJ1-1,TGCGCCAGCAGCTGGGAAGGGGGGAGTAACACTGAAGCTTTCTTT,CASSWEGGSNTEAFF
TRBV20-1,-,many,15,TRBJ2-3,TGCAGTGCCCACCCCCGGGACGGTAGCACAGATACGCAGTATTTT,CSAHPRDGSTDTQYF
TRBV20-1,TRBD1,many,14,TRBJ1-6,TGCAGTGCTAGTCCCGGACAGGGTAAATCACCCCTCCACTTT,CSASPGQGKSPLHF
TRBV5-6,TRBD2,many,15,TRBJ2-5,TGTGCCAGCAGCTTGATGGGACTAGCGCAAGAGACCCAGTACTTC,CASSLMGLAQETQYF
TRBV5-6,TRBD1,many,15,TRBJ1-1,TGTGCCAGCAGCGCCGGGACAGGGGGCCTGACTGAAGCTTTCTTT,CASSAGTGGLTEAFF
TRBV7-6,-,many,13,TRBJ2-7,TGTGCCAGCAGCTTAGCCTCGGGGGACGAGCAGTACTTC,CASSLASGDEQYF
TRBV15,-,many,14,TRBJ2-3,TGTGCCACCAGCAGAGAGGTGGGAATAGATACGCAGTATTTT,CATSREVGIDTQYF
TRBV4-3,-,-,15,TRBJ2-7,TGCGCCAGCAGCCAAGATGGGAATGGATACTATGAGCAGTACTTC,CASSQDGNGYYEQYF
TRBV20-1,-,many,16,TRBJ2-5,TGCAGTGCTAGGCCCGGGGCGGCTAGAGCCCAAGAGACCCAGTACTTC,CSARPGAARAQETQYF
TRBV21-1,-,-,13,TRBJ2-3,TGTGCCAGCAGCAAAGACCTGACAGATACGCAGTATTTT,CASSKDLTDTQYF
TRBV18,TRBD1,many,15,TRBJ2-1,TGTGCCAGCTCACCACTGGGACAGGGTCACAATGAGCAGTTCTTC,CASSPLGQGHNEQFF